The 12 T cell receptor beta chains listed next were all sequenced from one sample in a study of circulating and synovial CD4+ cells in juvenile arthritis. The table came from immunoSEQ multiplex PCR; TCRdb's copy has only in-frame clones and leaves some out. Of 3,500 to 4,500 clones listed, nearly 85% were seen once; the top ten hold 3% to 4%. Sequenced sample: CD4+ T cells from synovial fluid. These receptors were collected from a human donor with juvenile idiopathic arthritis.

The J gene is TRBJ2-7, the V gene TRBV7-6; 10 bases agree with TRBD1. The length of the CDR3 is 15 residues. Losses at the gene ends were 5 bases for V and 3 bases for J; bases not matched to a gene: 7. Germline V lookup: CDR1 SGHVS, CDR2 FNYEAQ. The CDR3 DNA sequence: TGTGCCAGCAGCGAAGGACAGGGGGGTAACTACGAGCAGTACTTC. Translation: CASSEGQGGNYEQYF.

V gene TRBV6-6 combines with J gene TRBJ2-7; a possible D gene is TRBD1 (5 bases). Germline CDR1 reads MNHNY; CDR2 reads SVGAGI (reference sequence). Trimming removed 8 bases from V and 5 bases from J, with 16 bases in between. There are 13 residues in the CDR3. CDR3 residues: CASRKSTGNEQYF. CDR3 nucleotides: TGTGCCAGCCGAAAAAGCACAGGAAACGAGCAGTACTTC.

DNA for the CDR3: TGTGCCAACGCGACTAGCGGCTCCTACGAGCAGTACTTC. Translated, it gives CANATSGSYEQYF. The gene calls are TRBV27 and TRBJ2-7, with TRBD2 matching 9 bases. Germline lookup yields CDR1 MNHEY and CDR2 SMNVEV (reference sequence). With 10 bases clipped from V and 0 bases from J, the junction kept 4 bases outside the gene matches. The CDR3 consists of 13 residues.

The chain recombines TRBV10-3 with TRBJ1-1; D may be TRBD1 (5 bases). Germline assignment: CDR1 ENHRY and CDR2 SYGVKD. V lost 4 bases and J lost 4, with 10 bases in between. This CDR3 has 13 amino acids. CDR3 sequence reads: CAISAGGGTEAFF. The CDR3 nucleotides read TGTGCCATCAGTGCCGGGGGGGGCACTGAAGCTTTCTTT.

The genes are TRBV11-2 and TRBJ2-7; TRBD1 might be the D (7 bases). The CDR3 is made up of 15 amino acids. Germline V gives CDR1 SGHAT, CDR2 FQNNGV. V shed 3 bases and J shed 7 bases, with 19 bases lying between them. The CDR3 region has the DNA TGTGCCAGCAGCTTCGATGTTGCAGGGGGGAGGGAGCAGTACTTC. This gives the protein CASSFDVAGGREQYF.

On this clone: Within the sample, other DNA sequences also encode this same CDR3. J is TRBJ1-6 and V is TRBV5-1, with 7 bases identical to TRBD1. Germline V gives CDR1 SGHRS, CDR2 YFSETQ. The CDR3 has 16 amino acids. V was clipped by 1 base and J by 2 bases; unmatched bases: 3. The CDR3 here is CASSLRDSTYNSPLHF. CDR3 coding DNA: TGCGCCAGCAGCTTGCGGGACAGTACCTATAATTCACCCCTCCACTTT.

The chain recombines TRBV11-2 with TRBJ2-3; D ambiguous. CDR1 and CDR2 (germline): SGHAT, FQNNGV. The CDR3 loop spans 14 amino acids. V was trimmed by 5 bases and J by 0 bases, leaving 9 bases between them. The CDR3 nucleotides are TGTGCCAGCAGCATACAGTCCAGCACAGATACGCAGTATTTT. Translation: CASSIQSSTDTQYF.

V gene TRBV6-5 combines with J gene TRBJ1-1; D not resolved. V lost 0 bases to trimming and J lost 3 bases, with 11 bases between them. Germline V gene lookup returns CDR1 MNHEY and CDR2 SVGAGI. This CDR3 has 15 residues. The DNA of the CDR3 is TGTGCCAGCAGTTACTCACAGTCCCCGGACACTGAAGCTTTCTTT. It codes for CASSYSQSPDTEAFF.

This clone has a single count. The chain couples TRBV5-1 to TRBJ1-2, with D unclear. This CDR3 is built from 13 residues. Germline loops: CDR1 SGHRS, CDR2 YFSETQ. V was clipped by 3 bases and J by 0 bases, with 6 bases between them. The CDR3 bases are TGCGCCAGCAGCTGGGGAGCTAACTATGGCTACACCTTC. This sequence encodes CASSWGANYGYTF.

This chain uses TRBV20-1 with TRBJ1-2, with a weak D call TRBD1 (5 bases). This CDR3 has 11 amino acids. Trimming cost V 3 bases and J 8 bases, with 10 bases left between them. The V gene's germline CDR1 is DFQATT and CDR2 SNEGSKA (reference sequence). CDR3 nucleotides: TGCAGTGCTAGCTCGGCAGGGGGCTACACCTTC. Translation: CSASSAGGYTF.

The chain joins TRBV30 to TRBJ1-5; tentatively, D is TRBD1 (5 bases). This CDR3 comprises 13 residues. Trimming cost V 0 bases and J 13 bases, with 16 bases left between them. Per germline, CDR1 GTSNPN and CDR2 SVGIG (reference sequence). CDR3 protein: CAWSVQVSGPQHF. CDR3 nucleotide sequence: TGTGCCTGGAGTGTACAGGTTTCAGGCCCTCAGCATTTT.

The chain links TRBV11-2 to TRBJ2-1; 12 nucleotides align to TRBD2. The CDR3 loop spans 15 amino acids. The V segment lost 5 bases and the J segment 8 bases; nucleotides outside the gene matches: 7. Per the germline V gene, CDR1 is SGHAT and CDR2 is FQNNGV. CDR3 protein: CASSLGLAGFDEQFF. CDR3 nucleotides: TGTGCCAGCAGCCTTGGACTAGCGGGATTCGATGAGCAGTTCTTC. The full variable domain, rest sourced from reference TRBV11-2 and TRBJ2-1, is EAGVAQSPRYKIIEKRQSVAFWCNPISGHATLYWYQQILGQGPKLLIQFQNNGVVDDSQLPKDRFSAERLKGVDSTLKIQPAKLEDSAVYLCASSLGLAGFDEQFFGPGTRLTVL.